Sequencing of this TCR beta chain was carried out in a study of cytomegalovirus exposure and HLA in healthy donors. Findings and caveats of the study: About 87% or about 30% of the time was how often most TCR beta V segments were productive, according to an earlier analysis.

As to this clone: The antigen remains unidentified.

V lost 0 bases and J lost 3, with 10 bases in between. Germline V CDR1 and CDR2: SGDLS, YYNGEE. This CDR3 is 15 amino acids long. The PCR employed 60 Vbeta primers together with 13 Jbeta primers. In the original analysis: Approximately 11 million shared chains were among the roughly 80 million unique TCR beta chains that a later analysis counted. Using immunoSEQ multiplex PCR, the repertoire was profiled, and TCRdb retains in-frame clones only, with some absent. V, J and clone size are those of that table, while D and trimming were read from the DNA. The sample yields a few hundred thousand clones, around 89% seen once.

What was sequenced was PBMCs. The V call is TRBV9, the J call TRBJ2-1; D is undetermined. The source of this sequence is a woman under 30 in good health and CMV-seronegative. CDR3 nucleotide sequence: TGTGCCAGCAGCGTAGATTCAGGAATCTACAATGAGCAGTTCTTC. It translates to CASSVDSGIYNEQFF. The whole variable domain, remainder taken from reference TRBV9 and TRBJ2-1, is DSGVTQTPKHLITATGQRVTLRCSPRSGDLSVYWYQQSLDQGLQFLIQYYNGEERAKGNILERFSAQQFPDLHSELNLSSLELGDSALYFCASSVDSGIYNEQFFGPGTRLTVL.